The rows below give T cell receptor beta chains drawn from one sample of a study of OX40 agonist ivuxolimab in advanced cancers. Profiled with immunoSEQ multiplex PCR; TCRdb holds only in-frame clones, not every one. The sample consists of approximately 94,000 clones, 75% to 95% of them appearing once. The sample consisted of CD4+ or CD8+ T cells sorted from blood, taken in a trial of the OX40 agonist ivuxolimab. These receptors were obtained from an adult with an advanced solid tumor such as melanoma, head and neck, liver or kidney cancer. Both conserved end residues are part of each CDR3. The D gene is left open where the match is weak. Size is omitted from some rows. Given values are once, few, many or a class for expanded clones.

J gene: TRBJ2-3
V gene: TRBV7-2
clone size: .
D gene: .
CDR3 protein: CASSPGVADTQYF
CDR3 DNA: TGTGCCAGCAGCCCAGGGGTGGCAGATACGCAGTATTTT

J gene: TRBJ1-1
V gene: TRBV5-4
clone size: .
D gene: TRBD1
CDR3 protein: CASSPSTGAPEAFF
CDR3 DNA: TGTGCCAGCAGCCCATCAACAGGGGCTCCTGAAGCTTTCTTT

J gene: TRBJ2-7
V gene: TRBV12-5
clone size: .
D gene: .
CDR3 protein: CASGLVSGTPSSYEQYF
CDR3 DNA: TGTGCTAGTGGTTTGGTATCTGGGACACCTAGCTCCTACGAGCAGTACTTC

J gene: TRBJ1-5
V gene: TRBV19
clone size: .
D gene: TRBD1
CDR3 protein: CASNRPDRAQQPQHF
CDR3 DNA: TGTGCCAGTAACCGCCCCGACAGGGCGCAACAGCCCCAGCATTTT

J gene: TRBJ2-1
V gene: TRBV28
clone size: .
D gene: TRBD1
CDR3 protein: CASSVRTGAYNEQFF
CDR3 DNA: TGTGCCAGCAGCGTTCGGACAGGGGCATACAATGAGCAGTTCTTC

J gene: TRBJ1-2
V gene: TRBV28
clone size: .
D gene: TRBD1
CDR3 protein: CASSPTWDSIRDGYTF
CDR3 DNA: TGTGCCAGCAGTCCTACATGGGACAGCATACGGGATGGCTACACCTTC

J gene: TRBJ1-5
V gene: TRBV7-2
clone size: once
D gene: .
CDR3 protein: CASSLEGWAPQHF
CDR3 DNA: TGTGCCAGCAGCCTCGAGGGCTGGGCCCCCCAGCATTTT

J gene: TRBJ2-2
V gene: TRBV12-5
clone size: .
D gene: .
CDR3 protein: CASGPDLSNTGELFF
CDR3 DNA: TGTGCTAGTGGTCCGGACCTCTCGAACACCGGGGAGCTGTTTTTT

J gene: TRBJ2-3
V gene: TRBV7-9
clone size: .
D gene: TRBD2
CDR3 protein: CASSLTSGSTDTQYF
CDR3 DNA: TGTGCCAGCAGCCTGACTAGCGGAAGCACAGATACGCAGTATTTT

J gene: TRBJ1-2
V gene: TRBV28
clone size: .
D gene: .
CDR3 protein: CASSLRQGSYGYTF
CDR3 DNA: TGTGCCAGCAGTTTGAGGCAGGGAAGCTATGGCTACACCTTC

J gene: TRBJ1-4
V gene: TRBV2
clone size: .
D gene: .
CDR3 protein: CASSEIRNEKLFF
CDR3 DNA: TGTGCCAGCAGTGAGATAAGGAATGAAAAACTGTTTTTT

J gene: TRBJ2-4
V gene: TRBV5-4
clone size: .
D gene: TRBD2
CDR3 protein: CASSLLTAGADIQYF
CDR3 DNA: TGTGCCAGCAGCTTGTTAACAGCGGGAGCTGACATTCAGTACTTC

J gene: TRBJ1-3
V gene: TRBV20-1
clone size: .
D gene: .
CDR3 protein: CSAHIRNTIYF
CDR3 DNA: TGCAGTGCCCACATCAGGAACACCATATATTTT

J gene: TRBJ2-3
V gene: TRBV4-3
clone size: .
D gene: TRBD2
CDR3 protein: CASSQDPFEREGVYTQYF
CDR3 DNA: TGCGCCAGCAGCCAAGACCCCTTTGAGCGGGAGGGGGTGTATACGCAGTATTTT

J gene: TRBJ2-1
V gene: TRBV18
clone size: .
D gene: TRBD2
CDR3 protein: CASSLRGRAIGEQFF
CDR3 DNA: TGTGCCAGCTCTCTCCGGGGGAGGGCCATTGGTGAGCAGTTCTTC

J gene: TRBJ2-3
V gene: TRBV5-6
clone size: .
D gene: .
CDR3 protein: CASSPTTPTDTQYF
CDR3 DNA: TGTGCCAGCAGCCCAACCACCCCCACAGATACGCAGTATTTT

J gene: TRBJ1-2
V gene: TRBV28
clone size: .
D gene: TRBD1
CDR3 protein: CASSHPGQGYYGYTF
CDR3 DNA: TGTGCCAGCAGTCACCCGGGACAGGGATACTATGGCTACACCTTC

J gene: TRBJ2-2
V gene: TRBV6-5
clone size: .
D gene: TRBD1
CDR3 protein: CASSYRGGATGELFF
CDR3 DNA: TGTGCCAGCAGTTACCGAGGGGGCGCCACCGGGGAGCTGTTTTTT

J gene: TRBJ2-1
V gene: TRBV7-2
clone size: .
D gene: .
CDR3 protein: CASSLAGVEQFF
CDR3 DNA: TGTGCCAGCAGCTTAGCAGGGGTCGAGCAGTTCTTC

J gene: TRBJ2-7
V gene: TRBV11-2
clone size: once
D gene: TRBD1
CDR3 protein: CASSSFLGQYYEQYF
CDR3 DNA: TGTGCCAGCAGTTCATTTTTGGGACAGTACTACGAGCAGTACTTC

J gene: TRBJ2-3
V gene: TRBV5-6
clone size: .
D gene: .
CDR3 protein: CASRAGQRDTQYF
CDR3 DNA: TGTGCCAGCAGAGCCGGACAGAGGGATACGCAGTATTTT

J gene: TRBJ2-1
V gene: TRBV7-2
clone size: .
D gene: TRBD2
CDR3 protein: CASSLTSDYNEQFF
CDR3 DNA: TGTGCCAGCAGCTTAACTAGCGATTACAATGAGCAGTTCTTC

J gene: TRBJ2-2
V gene: TRBV7-8
clone size: .
D gene: TRBD1
CDR3 protein: CASSRFGTGLNTGELFF
CDR3 DNA: TGTGCCAGCAGCCGATTCGGGACAGGGTTGAACACCGGGGAGCTGTTTTTT

J gene: TRBJ1-3
V gene: TRBV29-1
clone size: few
D gene: .
CDR3 protein: CSACDRYTIYF
CDR3 DNA: TGCAGCGCCTGCGATCGGTACACCATATATTTT

J gene: TRBJ1-4
V gene: TRBV28
clone size: .
D gene: .
CDR3 protein: CASSPIGGANEKLFF
CDR3 DNA: TGTGCCAGCAGCCCAATCGGGGGAGCTAATGAAAAACTGTTTTTT

J gene: TRBJ1-5
V gene: TRBV19
clone size: .
D gene: TRBD1
CDR3 protein: CASSTRTGGNQPQHF
CDR3 DNA: TGTGCCAGTAGTACCAGGACAGGCGGCAATCAGCCCCAGCATTTT

J gene: TRBJ2-2
V gene: TRBV2
clone size: .
D gene: TRBD1
CDR3 protein: CASSVLGQVVPGELFF
CDR3 DNA: TGTGCCAGCAGTGTATTAGGACAGGTGGTTCCCGGGGAGCTGTTTTTT

J gene: TRBJ2-7
V gene: TRBV5-4
clone size: .
D gene: .
CDR3 protein: CASSFGGTYEQYF
CDR3 DNA: TGTGCCAGCAGCTTCGGCGGAACCTACGAGCAGTACTTC

J gene: TRBJ2-2
V gene: TRBV4-2
clone size: .
D gene: TRBD2
CDR3 protein: CASSQDQRAGGPDGELFF
CDR3 DNA: TGTGCCAGCAGCCAAGATCAACGAGCGGGAGGGCCGGATGGGGAGCTGTTTTTT

J gene: TRBJ1-2
V gene: TRBV14
clone size: few
D gene: .
CDR3 protein: CASSQTQGANYGYTF
CDR3 DNA: TGTGCCAGCAGCCAAACCCAGGGTGCTAACTATGGCTACACCTTC

J gene: TRBJ1-1
V gene: TRBV5-1
clone size: .
D gene: .
CDR3 protein: CASSLRFWDKKNTEAFF
CDR3 DNA: TGCGCCAGCAGCTTGCGTTTTTGGGACAAGAAGAACACTGAAGCTTTCTTT

J gene: TRBJ2-7
V gene: TRBV4-2
clone size: .
D gene: TRBD2
CDR3 protein: CASSPGGGGRAYEQYF
CDR3 DNA: TGTGCCAGCAGCCCCGGGGGGGGCGGGAGGGCCTACGAGCAGTACTTC

J gene: TRBJ2-3
V gene: TRBV19
clone size: .
D gene: .
CDR3 protein: CASSVTGPSTHTQYF
CDR3 DNA: TGTGCCAGTAGTGTGACAGGCCCATCGACCCATACGCAGTATTTT

J gene: TRBJ2-1
V gene: TRBV5-1
clone size: .
D gene: .
CDR3 protein: CASSSRASSYNEQFF
CDR3 DNA: TGCGCCAGCAGCTCCAGGGCGAGCTCCTACAATGAGCAGTTCTTC

J gene: TRBJ2-6
V gene: TRBV19
clone size: .
D gene: .
CDR3 protein: CASSSPGFHSGANVLTF
CDR3 DNA: TGTGCCAGTAGTAGCCCGGGATTTCACTCTGGGGCCAACGTCCTGACTTTC

J gene: TRBJ2-1
V gene: TRBV27
clone size: .
D gene: .
CDR3 protein: CASSLKADYFHNEQFF
CDR3 DNA: TGTGCCAGCAGTCTGAAAGCGGACTACTTCCACAATGAGCAGTTCTTC

J gene: TRBJ1-1
V gene: TRBV19
clone size: .
D gene: .
CDR3 protein: CASTHYGGPALPEAFF
CDR3 DNA: TGTGCCAGTACCCATTATGGAGGGCCGGCCCTCCCTGAAGCTTTCTTT

J gene: TRBJ2-2
V gene: TRBV18
clone size: .
D gene: TRBD1
CDR3 protein: CASSVTGGDTGELFF
CDR3 DNA: TGTGCCAGCTCTGTGACAGGGGGCGACACCGGGGAGCTGTTTTTT

J gene: TRBJ1-5
V gene: TRBV5-1
clone size: .
D gene: .
CDR3 protein: CASFPGRGNQPQHF
CDR3 DNA: TGCGCCAGCTTCCCTGGAAGGGGCAATCAGCCCCAGCATTTT

J gene: TRBJ2-1
V gene: TRBV7-2
clone size: .
D gene: .
CDR3 protein: CASSFPGRYNEQFF
CDR3 DNA: TGTGCCAGCAGCTTCCCGGGACGGTACAATGAGCAGTTCTTC

J gene: TRBJ2-7
V gene: TRBV4-1
clone size: .
D gene: .
CDR3 protein: CASSQDQQSSYEQYF
CDR3 DNA: TGCGCCAGCAGCCAAGATCAGCAGAGCTCCTACGAGCAGTACTTC

J gene: TRBJ1-5
V gene: TRBV30
clone size: .
D gene: .
CDR3 protein: CAWSVHRQLNQPQHF
CDR3 DNA: TGTGCCTGGAGTGTACACAGGCAGCTTAATCAGCCCCAGCATTTT